The following is a T cell receptor (beta chain) sequence with its context. The library targeted TCRbeta and was prepared with unique molecular identifiers. TCRdb ran MiXCR on the PCR reads and lists one entry per CDR3 protein. The sample has about 410,000 distinct CDR3 sequences; roughly 20% are singletons. The CDR3 spans 14 residues. Germline loops: CDR1 MNHNS, CDR2 SASEGT. Trimming took 6 bases from V and 2 from J; bases not matched to a gene: 4. The data stem from a study of T-cell reconstitution after alpha-beta-depleted transplantation in children. This sample comprised PBMCs from the stem cell graft donor, obtained from the stem cell graft. The TCR originated in a human donor who donated a stem cell graft to a child with acute myeloid leukemia. The genes are TRBV6-1 and TRBJ2-7; 10 bases fit TRBD2. In nucleotides, the CDR3 is TGTGCCAGCAGGCGGACTAGCGGACCCTACGAGCAGTACTTC. It specifies CASRRTSGPYEQYF.